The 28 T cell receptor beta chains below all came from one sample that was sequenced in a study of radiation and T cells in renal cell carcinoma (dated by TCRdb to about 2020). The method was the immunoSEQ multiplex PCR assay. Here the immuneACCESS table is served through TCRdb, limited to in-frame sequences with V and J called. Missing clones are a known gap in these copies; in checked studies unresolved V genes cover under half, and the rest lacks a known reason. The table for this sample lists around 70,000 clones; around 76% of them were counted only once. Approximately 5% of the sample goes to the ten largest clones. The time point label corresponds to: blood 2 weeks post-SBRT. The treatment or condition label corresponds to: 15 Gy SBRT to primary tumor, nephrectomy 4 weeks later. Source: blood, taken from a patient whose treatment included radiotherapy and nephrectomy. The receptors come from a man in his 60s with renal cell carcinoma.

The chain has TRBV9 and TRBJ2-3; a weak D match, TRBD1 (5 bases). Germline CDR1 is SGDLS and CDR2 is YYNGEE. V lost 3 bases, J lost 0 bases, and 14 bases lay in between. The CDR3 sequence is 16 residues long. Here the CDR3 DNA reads TGTGCCAGCAGCGGCACAGGACACATAAGCACAGATACGCAGTATTTT. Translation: CASSGTGHISTDTQYF.

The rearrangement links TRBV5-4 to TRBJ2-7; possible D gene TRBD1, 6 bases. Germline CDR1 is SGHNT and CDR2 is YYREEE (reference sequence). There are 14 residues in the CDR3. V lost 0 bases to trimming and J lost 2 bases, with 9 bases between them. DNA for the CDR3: TGTGCCAGCAGCTTGGCTGGGGGCCCCTACGAGCAGTACTTC. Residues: CASSLAGGPYEQYF.

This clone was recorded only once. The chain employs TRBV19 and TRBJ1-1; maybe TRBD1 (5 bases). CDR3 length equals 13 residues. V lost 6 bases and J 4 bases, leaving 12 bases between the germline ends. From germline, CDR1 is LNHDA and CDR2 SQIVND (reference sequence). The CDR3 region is CASSRQGFTEAFF. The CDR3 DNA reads TGTGCCAGTAGCCGGCAGGGTTTCACTGAAGCTTTCTTT.

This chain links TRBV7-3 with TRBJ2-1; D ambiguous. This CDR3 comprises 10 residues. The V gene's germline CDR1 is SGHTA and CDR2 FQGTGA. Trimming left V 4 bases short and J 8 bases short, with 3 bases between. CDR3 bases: TGTGCCAGCAGCTCGTATGAGCAGTTCTTC. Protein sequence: CASSSYEQFF.

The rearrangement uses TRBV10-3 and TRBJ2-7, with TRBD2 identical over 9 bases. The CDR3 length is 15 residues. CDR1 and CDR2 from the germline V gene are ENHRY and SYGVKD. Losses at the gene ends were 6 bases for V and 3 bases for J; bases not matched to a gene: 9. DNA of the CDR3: TGTGCCATCAGCTCCGGGACTAGCCGAAACTACGAGCAGTACTTC. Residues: CAISSGTSRNYEQYF.

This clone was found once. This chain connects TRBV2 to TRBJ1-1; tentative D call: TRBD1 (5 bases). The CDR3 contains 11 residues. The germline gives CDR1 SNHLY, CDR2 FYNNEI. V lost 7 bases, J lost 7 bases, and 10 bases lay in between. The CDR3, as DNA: TGTGCCAGCATGAGGGGCCGTGAAGCTTTCTTT. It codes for CASMRGREAFF.

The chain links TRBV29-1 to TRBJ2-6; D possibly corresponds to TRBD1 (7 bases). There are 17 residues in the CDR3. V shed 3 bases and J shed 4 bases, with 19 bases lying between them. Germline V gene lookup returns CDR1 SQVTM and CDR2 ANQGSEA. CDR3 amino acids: CSVERAQGGTGANVLTF. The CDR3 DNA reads TGCAGCGTTGAGAGGGCGCAGGGGGGCACCGGGGCCAACGTCCTGACTTTC.

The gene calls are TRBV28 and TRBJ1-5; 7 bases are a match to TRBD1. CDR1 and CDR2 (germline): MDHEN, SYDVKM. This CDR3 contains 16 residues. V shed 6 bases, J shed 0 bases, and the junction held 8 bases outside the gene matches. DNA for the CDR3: TGTGCCAGCAGCCAGGGGGGGAGGGATAGCAATCAGCCCCAGCATTTT. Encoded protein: CASSQGGRDSNQPQHF.

The CDR3 DNA reads as TGCGCCAGCAGCCAGACTAGCGGGACGGTCGGGGAGCTGTTTTTT. As protein: CASSQTSGTVGELFF. The rearrangement joins TRBV5-1 to TRBJ2-2; 11 nucleotides align to TRBD2. Germline V gene sequence: CDR1 SGHRS, CDR2 YFSETQ. This CDR3 comprises 15 residues. V was pared by 4 bases and J by 7 bases, with 6 bases of the junction left unmatched.

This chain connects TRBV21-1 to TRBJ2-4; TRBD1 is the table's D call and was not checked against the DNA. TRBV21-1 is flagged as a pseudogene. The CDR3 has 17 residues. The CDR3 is CASSTRDRELAKNIQYF. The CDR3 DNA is TGTGCCAGCAGCACGAGGGACAGAGAGCTAGCCAAAAACATTCAGTACTTC.

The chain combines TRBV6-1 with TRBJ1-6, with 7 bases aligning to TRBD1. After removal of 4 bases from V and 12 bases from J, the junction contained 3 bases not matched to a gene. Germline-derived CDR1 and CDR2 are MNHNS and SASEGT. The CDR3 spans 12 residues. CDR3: CASSVYRGPLHF. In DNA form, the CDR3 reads TGTGCCAGCAGTGTCTACAGGGGACCCCTCCACTTT.

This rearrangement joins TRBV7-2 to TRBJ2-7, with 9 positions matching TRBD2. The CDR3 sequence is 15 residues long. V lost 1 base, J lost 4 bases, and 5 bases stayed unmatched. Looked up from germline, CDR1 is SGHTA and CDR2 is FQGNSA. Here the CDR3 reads CASSLGLAGIYEQYF. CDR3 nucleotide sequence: TGTGCCAGCAGCTTAGGGCTAGCGGGAATATACGAGCAGTACTTC.

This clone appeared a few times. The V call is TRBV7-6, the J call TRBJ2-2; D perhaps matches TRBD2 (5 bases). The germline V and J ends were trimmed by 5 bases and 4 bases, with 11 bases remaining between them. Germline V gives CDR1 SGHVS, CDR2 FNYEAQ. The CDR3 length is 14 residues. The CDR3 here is CASSADSLTGELFF. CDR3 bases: TGTGCCAGCAGCGCGGACTCGCTCACCGGGGAGCTGTTTTTT.

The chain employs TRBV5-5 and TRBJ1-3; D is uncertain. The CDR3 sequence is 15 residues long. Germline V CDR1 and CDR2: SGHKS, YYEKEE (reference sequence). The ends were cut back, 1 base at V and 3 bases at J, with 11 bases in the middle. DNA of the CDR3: TGTGCCAGCAGCTTGAGGGTAACGGATGGAAACACCATATATTTT. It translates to CASSLRVTDGNTIYF.

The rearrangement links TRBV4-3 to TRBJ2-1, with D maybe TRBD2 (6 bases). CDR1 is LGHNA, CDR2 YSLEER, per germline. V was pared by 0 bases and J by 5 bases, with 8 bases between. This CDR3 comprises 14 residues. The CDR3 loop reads CASSQDGRNNEQFF. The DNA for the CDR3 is TGCGCCAGCAGCCAAGATGGGAGGAACAATGAGCAGTTCTTC.

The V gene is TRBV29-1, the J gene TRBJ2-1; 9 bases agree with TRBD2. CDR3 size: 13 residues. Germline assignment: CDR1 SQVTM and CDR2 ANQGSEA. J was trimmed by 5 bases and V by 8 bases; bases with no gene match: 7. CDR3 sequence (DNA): TGCAGCTGGGGACTAGCAAGAAACAATGAGCAGTTCTTC. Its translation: CSWGLARNNEQFF.

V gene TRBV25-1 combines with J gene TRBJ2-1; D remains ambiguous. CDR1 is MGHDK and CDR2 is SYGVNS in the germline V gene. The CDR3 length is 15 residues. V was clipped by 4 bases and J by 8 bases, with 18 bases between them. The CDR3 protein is CASSVPGPQSDEQFF. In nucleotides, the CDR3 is TGTGCCAGCAGTGTTCCGGGCCCCCAGAGCGATGAGCAGTTCTTC.

CDR3 sequence reads: CAISTSAGTGGTEAFF. The DNA for the CDR3 is TGTGCCATCAGTACCTCAGCCGGGACAGGGGGCACTGAAGCTTTCTTT. This chain links TRBV10-3 with TRBJ1-1; 11 bases map to TRBD1. The CDR3 contains 16 residues. J was trimmed by 4 bases and V by 5 bases; bases with no gene match: 9. CDR1 is ENHRY and CDR2 is SYGVKD in the germline V gene.

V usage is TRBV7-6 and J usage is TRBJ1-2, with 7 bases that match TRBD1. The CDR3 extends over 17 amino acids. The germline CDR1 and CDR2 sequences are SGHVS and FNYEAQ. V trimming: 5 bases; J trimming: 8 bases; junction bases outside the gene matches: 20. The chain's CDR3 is CASSPGSRGDSGGGYTF. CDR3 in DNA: TGTGCCAGCAGCCCCGGCTCCCGGGGGGACAGTGGAGGAGGCTACACCTTC.

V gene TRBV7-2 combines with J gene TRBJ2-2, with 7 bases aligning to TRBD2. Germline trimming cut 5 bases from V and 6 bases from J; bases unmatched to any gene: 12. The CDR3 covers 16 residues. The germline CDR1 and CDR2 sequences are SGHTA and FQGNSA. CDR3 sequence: CASSRPLTSAPGELFF. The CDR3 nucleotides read TGTGCCAGCAGCCGACCCCTCACTAGCGCGCCCGGGGAGCTGTTTTTT.

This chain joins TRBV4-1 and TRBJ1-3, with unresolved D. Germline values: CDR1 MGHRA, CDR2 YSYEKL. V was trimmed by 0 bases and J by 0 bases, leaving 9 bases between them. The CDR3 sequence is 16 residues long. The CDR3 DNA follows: TGCGCCAGCAGCCAAGATACGATGGGCTCTGGAAACACCATATATTTT. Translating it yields CASSQDTMGSGNTIYF.

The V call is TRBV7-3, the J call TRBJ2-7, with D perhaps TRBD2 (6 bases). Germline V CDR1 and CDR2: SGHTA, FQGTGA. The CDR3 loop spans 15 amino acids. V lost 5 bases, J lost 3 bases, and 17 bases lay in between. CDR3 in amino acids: CASSPEGGVGYEQYF. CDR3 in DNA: TGTGCCAGCAGCCCCGAGGGAGGTGTGGGCTACGAGCAGTACTTC.

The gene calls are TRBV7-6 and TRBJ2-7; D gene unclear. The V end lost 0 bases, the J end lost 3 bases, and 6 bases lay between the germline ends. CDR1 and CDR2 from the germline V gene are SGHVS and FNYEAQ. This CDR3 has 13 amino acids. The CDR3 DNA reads TGTGCCAGCAGCTTAGCGGCCAACTACGAGCAGTACTTC. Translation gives CASSLAANYEQYF.

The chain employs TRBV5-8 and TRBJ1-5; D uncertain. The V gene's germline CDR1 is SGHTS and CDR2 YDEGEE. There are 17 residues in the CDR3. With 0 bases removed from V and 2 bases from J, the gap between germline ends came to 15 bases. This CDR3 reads CASSLVAGIPGNQPQHF. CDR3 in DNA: TGTGCCAGCAGCTTGGTAGCAGGCATACCGGGCAATCAGCCCCAGCATTTT. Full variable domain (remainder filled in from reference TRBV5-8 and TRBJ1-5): EAGVTQSPTHLIKTRGQQATLRCSPISGHTSVYWYQQALGLGLQFLLWYDEGEERNRGNFPPRFSGRQFPNYSSELNVNALELEDSALYLCASSLVAGIPGNQPQHFGDGTRLSIL.

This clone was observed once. DNA of the CDR3: TGTGCCAGCACCGTGCCGGGACAGGCCTACAATGAGCAGTTCTTC. It translates to CASTVPGQAYNEQFF. The chain joins TRBV6-5 to TRBJ2-1, with 8 bases identical to TRBD1. The V and J ends lost 7 bases and 2 bases, in that order; junction bases with no gene match: 7. This CDR3 is built from 15 residues. Looked up from germline, CDR1 is MNHEY and CDR2 is SVGAGI.

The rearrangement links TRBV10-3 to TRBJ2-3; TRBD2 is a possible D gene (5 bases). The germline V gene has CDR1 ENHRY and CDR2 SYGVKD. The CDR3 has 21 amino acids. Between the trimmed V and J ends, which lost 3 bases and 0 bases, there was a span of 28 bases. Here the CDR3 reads CAISELVGSLIMGASTDTQYF. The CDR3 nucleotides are TGTGCCATCAGTGAACTAGTCGGCAGCCTAATTATGGGTGCTAGCACAGATACGCAGTATTTT.

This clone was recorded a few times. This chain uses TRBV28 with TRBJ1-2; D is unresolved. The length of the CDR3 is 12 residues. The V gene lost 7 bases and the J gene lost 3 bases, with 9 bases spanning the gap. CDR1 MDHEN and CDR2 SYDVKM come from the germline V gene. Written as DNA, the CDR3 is TGTGCCAGCATTGGCGGCGACTATGGCTACACCTTC. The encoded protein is CASIGGDYGYTF.

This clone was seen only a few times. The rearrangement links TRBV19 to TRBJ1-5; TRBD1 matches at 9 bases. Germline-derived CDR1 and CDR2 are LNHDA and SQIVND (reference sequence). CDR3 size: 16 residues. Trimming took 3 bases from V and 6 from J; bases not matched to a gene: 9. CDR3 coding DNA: TGTGCCAGTAGTATTTCCGGGACAGGGATTAGTCAGCCCCAGCATTTT. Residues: CASSISGTGISQPQHF.